The T cell receptor beta chain described here comes from a study of blood T cell repertoires in COVID-19. As for the study in general: From the United States, Italy and Spain came samples of acute and convalescent COVID-19. T cells, B-cell-depleted T cells, or PBMCs supplied cDNA or gDNA.

Original analysis: Amplification with reference gene primers provided the estimates of nucleated cell counts. This table comes from immunoSEQ multiplex PCR, and its TCRdb copy is limited to in-frame clones, with some not included. The V and J calls and clone size come from that table; D and trimming were worked out from the DNA. This table holds under 200,000 clones, 80% to 90% found once. This CDR3 region has 15 residues. Germline CDR1 MNHEY, CDR2 SVGAGI. The junction had 9 bases not matched to a gene; V was cut back by 0 bases and J by 8 bases. This sequence joins TRBV6-5 and TRBJ1-1; 7 bases are shared with TRBD1. The sample consisted of peripheral blood. The sequence was obtained from an elderly woman with acute or convalescent COVID-19. CDR3 amino acids: CASSYSNRGMGEAFF. The CDR3 DNA follows: TGTGCCAGCAGTTACTCGAACAGGGGCATGGGAGAAGCTTTCTTT.